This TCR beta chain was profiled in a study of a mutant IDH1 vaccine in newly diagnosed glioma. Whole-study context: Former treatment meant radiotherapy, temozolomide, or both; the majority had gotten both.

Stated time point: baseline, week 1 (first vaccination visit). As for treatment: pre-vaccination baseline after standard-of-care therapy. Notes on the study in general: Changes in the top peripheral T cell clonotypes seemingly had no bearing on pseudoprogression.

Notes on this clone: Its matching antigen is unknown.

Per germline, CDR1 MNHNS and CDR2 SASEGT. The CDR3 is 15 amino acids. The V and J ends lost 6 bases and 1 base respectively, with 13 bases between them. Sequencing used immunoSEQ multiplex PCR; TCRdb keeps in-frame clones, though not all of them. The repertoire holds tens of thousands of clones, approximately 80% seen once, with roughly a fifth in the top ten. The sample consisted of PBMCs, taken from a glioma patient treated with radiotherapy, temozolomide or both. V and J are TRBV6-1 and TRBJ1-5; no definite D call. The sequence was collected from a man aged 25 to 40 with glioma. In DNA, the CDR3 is TGTGCCAGCAGGCCGGTGGGCGGAAGCAATCAGCCCCAGCATTTT. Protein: CASRPVGGSNQPQHF.